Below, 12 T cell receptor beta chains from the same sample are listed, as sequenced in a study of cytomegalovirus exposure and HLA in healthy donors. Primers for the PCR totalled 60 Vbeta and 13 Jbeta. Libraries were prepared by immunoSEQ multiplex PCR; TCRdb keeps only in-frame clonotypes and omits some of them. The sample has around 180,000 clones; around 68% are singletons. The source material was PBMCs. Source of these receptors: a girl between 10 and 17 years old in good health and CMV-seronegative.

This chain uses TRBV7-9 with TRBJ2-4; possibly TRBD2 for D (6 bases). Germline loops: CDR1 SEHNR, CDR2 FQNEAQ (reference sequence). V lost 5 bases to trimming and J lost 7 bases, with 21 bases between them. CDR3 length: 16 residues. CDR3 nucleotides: TGTGCCAGCAGCGGAGGGAGATCGGGACTCTGGAACATTCAGTACTTC. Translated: CASSGGRSGLWNIQYF.

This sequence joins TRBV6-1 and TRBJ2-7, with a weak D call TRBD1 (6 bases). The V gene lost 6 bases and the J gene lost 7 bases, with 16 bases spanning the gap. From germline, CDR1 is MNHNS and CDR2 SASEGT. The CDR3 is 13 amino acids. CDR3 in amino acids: CASSSTGIGEQYF. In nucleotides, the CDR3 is TGTGCCAGCAGCTCAACAGGGATCGGTGAGCAGTACTTC.

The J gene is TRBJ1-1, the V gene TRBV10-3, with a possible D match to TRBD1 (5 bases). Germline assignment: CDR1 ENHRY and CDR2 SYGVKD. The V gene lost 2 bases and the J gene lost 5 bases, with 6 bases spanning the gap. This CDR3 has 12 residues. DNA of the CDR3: TGTGCCATCAGTGAGGGGGGGACTGAAGCTTTCTTT. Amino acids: CAISEGGTEAFF.

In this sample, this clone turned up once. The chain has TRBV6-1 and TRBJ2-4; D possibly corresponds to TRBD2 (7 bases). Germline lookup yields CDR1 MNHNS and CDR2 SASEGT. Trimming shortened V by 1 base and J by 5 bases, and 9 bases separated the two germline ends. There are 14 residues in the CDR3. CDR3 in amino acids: CASSEGGGENIQYF. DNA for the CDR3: TGTGCCAGCAGTGAAGGGGGGGGCGAAAACATTCAGTACTTC.

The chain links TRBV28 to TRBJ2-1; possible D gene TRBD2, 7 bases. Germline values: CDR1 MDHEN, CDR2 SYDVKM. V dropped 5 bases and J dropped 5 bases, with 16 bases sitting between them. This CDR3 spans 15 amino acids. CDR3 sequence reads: CASSKSGTIDNEQFF. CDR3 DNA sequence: TGTGCCAGCAGTAAAAGCGGGACAATCGACAATGAGCAGTTCTTC.

The CDR3 DNA sequence: TGTGCCAGCAGCTCAGGGGGCTATGGCTACACCTTC. Its protein is CASSSGGYGYTF. This chain joins TRBV5-6 and TRBJ1-2, with 7 bases that match TRBD1. The CDR3 extends over 12 amino acids. Per germline, CDR1 SGHDT and CDR2 YYEEEE. V was pared by 3 bases and J by 4 bases, with 0 bases of the junction left unmatched.

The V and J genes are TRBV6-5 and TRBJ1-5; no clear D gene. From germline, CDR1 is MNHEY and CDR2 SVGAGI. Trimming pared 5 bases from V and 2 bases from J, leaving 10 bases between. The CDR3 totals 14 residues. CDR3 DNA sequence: TGTGCCAGCAGTCCTTCTTATCGCAATCAGCCCCAGCATTTT. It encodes CASSPSYRNQPQHF.

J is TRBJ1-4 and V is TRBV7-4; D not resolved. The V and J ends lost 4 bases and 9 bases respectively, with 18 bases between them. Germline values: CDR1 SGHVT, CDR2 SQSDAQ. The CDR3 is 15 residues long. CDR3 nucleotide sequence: TGTGCCAGCAGCTCCGTTTGGACTCTCATGAAAAAACTGTTTTTT. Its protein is CASSSVWTLMKKLFF.

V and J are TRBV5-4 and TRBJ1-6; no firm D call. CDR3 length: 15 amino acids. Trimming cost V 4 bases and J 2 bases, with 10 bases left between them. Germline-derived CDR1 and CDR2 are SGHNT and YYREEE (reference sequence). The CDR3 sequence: CASSPGSTYNSPLHF. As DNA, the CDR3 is TGTGCCAGCAGCCCCGGGTCTACCTATAATTCACCCCTCCACTTT.

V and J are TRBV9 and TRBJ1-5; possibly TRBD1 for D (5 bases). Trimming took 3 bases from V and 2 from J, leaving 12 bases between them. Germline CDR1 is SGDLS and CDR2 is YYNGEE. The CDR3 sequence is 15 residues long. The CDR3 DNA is TGTGCCAGCAGCGCCGAGCCACAGGGCAATCAGCCCCAGCATTTT. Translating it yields CASSAEPQGNQPQHF.

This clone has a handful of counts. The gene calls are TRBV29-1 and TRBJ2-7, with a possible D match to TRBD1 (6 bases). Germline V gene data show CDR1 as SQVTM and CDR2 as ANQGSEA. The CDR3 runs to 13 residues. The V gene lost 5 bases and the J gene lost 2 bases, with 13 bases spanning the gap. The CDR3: CSVSRDTPYEQYF. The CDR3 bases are TGCAGCGTTAGCCGGGACACCCCCTACGAGCAGTACTTC.

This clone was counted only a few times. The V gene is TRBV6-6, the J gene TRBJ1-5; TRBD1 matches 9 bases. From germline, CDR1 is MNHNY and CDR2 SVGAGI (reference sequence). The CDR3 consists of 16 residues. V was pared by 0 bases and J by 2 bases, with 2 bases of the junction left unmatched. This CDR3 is CASSYSGQGGNQPQHF. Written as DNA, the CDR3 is TGTGCCAGCAGTTACTCGGGACAGGGTGGCAATCAGCCCCAGCATTTT.